The entry below describes one TCR beta chain. Germline V gives CDR1 MNHEY, CDR2 SVGAGI. V lost 5 bases and J lost 6; bases outside the gene matches: 7. There are 14 residues in the CDR3. The data were taken from a study of blood T cell repertoires in COVID-19. As processed by the authors: Amplified reference gene primers provided the basis for estimating nucleated cell counts. Repertoires were generated with immunoSEQ multiplex PCR, while TCRdb's copy carries only in-frame clones and drops some. For V, J and clone size, that table is used; D and trimming come from the DNA. Of more than 100,000 clones in the sample, 78% were seen once.

Sequencing input: peripheral blood. The chain is built from TRBV6-5 and TRBJ1-1; 9 bases match TRBD1. The receptor was derived from an older man with acute or convalescent COVID-19. The CDR3 coding sequence is TGTGCCAGCAGTCCCGGGACAGGGACCCCTGAAGCTTTCTTT. Its protein product is CASSPGTGTPEAFF.